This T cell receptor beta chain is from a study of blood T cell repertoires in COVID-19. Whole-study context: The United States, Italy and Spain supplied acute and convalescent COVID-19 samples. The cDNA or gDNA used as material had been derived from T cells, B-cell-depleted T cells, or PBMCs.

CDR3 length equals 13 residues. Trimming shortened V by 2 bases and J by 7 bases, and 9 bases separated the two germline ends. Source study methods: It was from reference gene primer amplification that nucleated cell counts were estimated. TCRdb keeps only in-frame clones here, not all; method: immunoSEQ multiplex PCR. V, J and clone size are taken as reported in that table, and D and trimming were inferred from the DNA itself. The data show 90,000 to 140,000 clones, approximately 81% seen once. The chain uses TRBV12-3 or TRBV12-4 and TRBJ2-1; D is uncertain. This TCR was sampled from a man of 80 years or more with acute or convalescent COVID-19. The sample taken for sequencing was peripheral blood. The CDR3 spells CASSLRQVNEQFF. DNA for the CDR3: TGTGCCAGCAGTTTACGTCAGGTTAATGAGCAGTTCTTC.